This T cell receptor (beta chain) was profiled in a study of T cells expressing NK-cell markers. The CDR3 contains 15 residues. Looked up from germline, CDR1 is MNHEY and CDR2 is SMNVEV (reference sequence). TCRdb reworked the 5' RACE reads into one entry per CDR3 protein, no DNA. The sample table sets out 250,000 or so distinct CDR3 sequences. Source material: blood T cells: a sorted CD56 or NKG2C T cell subset, CD4+ or CD8+ T cells, or bulk PBMC T cells (not recorded which). The receptor was isolated from a woman aged 18 to 75 in good health. The rearrangement joins TRBV27 to TRBJ1-5; TCRdb indicates TRBD1, and absent DNA this call remains unverified. This chain's CDR3 is CASSSGQISNQPQHF.